The entry below gives a single TCR beta chain sequence along with its context. Its antigen is as yet unknown. This sample was included in a study of graft-versus-host responses after intestinal transplantation. V lost 6 bases and J 6 bases, leaving 19 bases between the germline ends. CDR1 is MNHEY, CDR2 SVGAGI, per germline. The CDR3 has 15 residues. Data came from immunoSEQ multiplex PCR; TCRdb stores just in-frame clones and leaves some out. This table holds about 99,000 clones, 80% to 95% found once. Sequenced here: unstimulated CD8+ T cells sorted from spleen or lymph node cells, sampled before intestinal transplant. The TCR originated in a human donor who received an intestinal transplant. J is TRBJ2-3 and V is TRBV6-5; D unresolved. CDR3 amino acids: CASSRNRFFTDTQYF. In DNA form, the CDR3 reads TGTGCCAGCAGCCGTAACCGGTTTTTTACCGATACGCAGTATTTT.